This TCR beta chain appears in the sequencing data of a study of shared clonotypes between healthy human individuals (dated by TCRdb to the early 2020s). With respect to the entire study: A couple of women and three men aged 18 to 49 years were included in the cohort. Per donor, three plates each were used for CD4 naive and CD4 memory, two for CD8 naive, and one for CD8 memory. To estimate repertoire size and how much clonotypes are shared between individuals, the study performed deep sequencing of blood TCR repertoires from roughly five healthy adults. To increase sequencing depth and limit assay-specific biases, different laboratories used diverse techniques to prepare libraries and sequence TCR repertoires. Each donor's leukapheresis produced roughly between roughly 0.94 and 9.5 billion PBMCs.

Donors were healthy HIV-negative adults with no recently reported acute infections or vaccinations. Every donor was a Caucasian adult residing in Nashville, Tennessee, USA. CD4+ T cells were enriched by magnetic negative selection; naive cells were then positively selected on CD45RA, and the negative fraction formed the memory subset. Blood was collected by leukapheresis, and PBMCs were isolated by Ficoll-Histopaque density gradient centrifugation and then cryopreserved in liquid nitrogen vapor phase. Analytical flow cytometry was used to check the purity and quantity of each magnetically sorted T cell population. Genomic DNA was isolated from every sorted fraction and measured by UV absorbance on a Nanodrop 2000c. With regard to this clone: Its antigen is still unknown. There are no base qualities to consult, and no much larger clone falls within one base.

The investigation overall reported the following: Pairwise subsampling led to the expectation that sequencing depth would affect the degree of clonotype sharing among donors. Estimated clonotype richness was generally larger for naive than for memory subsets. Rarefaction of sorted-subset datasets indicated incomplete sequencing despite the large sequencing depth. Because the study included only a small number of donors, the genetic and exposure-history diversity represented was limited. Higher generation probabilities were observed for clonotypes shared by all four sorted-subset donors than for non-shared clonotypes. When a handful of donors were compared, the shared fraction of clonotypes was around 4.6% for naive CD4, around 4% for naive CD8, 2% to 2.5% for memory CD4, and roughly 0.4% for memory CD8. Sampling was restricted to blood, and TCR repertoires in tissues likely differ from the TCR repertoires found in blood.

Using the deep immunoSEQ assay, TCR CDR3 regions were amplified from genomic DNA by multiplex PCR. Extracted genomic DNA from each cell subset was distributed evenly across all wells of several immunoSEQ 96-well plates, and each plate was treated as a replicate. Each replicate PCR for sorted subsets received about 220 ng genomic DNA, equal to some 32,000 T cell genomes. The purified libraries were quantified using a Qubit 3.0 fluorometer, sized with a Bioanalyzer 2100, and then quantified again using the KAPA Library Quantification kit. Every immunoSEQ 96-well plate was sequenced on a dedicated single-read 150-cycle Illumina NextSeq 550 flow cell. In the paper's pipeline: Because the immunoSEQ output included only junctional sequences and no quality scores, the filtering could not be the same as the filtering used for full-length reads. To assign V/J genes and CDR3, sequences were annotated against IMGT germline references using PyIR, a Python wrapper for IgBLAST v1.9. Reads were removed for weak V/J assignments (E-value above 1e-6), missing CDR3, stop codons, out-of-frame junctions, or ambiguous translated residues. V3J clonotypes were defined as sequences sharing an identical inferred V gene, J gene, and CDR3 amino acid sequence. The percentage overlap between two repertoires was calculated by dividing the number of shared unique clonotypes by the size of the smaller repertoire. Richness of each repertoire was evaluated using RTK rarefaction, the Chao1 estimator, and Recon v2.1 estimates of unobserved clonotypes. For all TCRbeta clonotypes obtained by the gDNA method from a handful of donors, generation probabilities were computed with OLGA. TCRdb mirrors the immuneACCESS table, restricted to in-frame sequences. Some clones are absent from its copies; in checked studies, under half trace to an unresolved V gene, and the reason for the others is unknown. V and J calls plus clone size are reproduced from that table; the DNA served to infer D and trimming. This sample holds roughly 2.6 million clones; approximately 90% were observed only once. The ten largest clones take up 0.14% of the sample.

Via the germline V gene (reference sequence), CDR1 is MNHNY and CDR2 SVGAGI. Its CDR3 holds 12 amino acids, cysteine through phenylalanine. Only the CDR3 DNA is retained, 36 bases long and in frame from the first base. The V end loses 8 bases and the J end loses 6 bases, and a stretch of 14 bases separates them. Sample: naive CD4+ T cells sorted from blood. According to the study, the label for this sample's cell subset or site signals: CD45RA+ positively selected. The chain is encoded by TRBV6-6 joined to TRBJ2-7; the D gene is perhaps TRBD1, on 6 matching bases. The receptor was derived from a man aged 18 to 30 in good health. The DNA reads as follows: TGTGCCAGCCAACGGCCAGGGGCCGAGCAGTACTTC. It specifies CASQRPGAEQYF.